Each of the 22 T cell receptor beta chains below was sequenced from the same sample in a study of blood T cell repertoires in COVID-19. Sequencing was performed with immunoSEQ multiplex PCR; in TCRdb, only in-frame clones are kept and a portion is missing. The table lists approximately 300,000 clones, under 95% of them singletons. Material for sequencing was PBMCs or T cells enriched from blood (not recorded which). The receptors stem from a woman aged 25 to 39 who had recovered from COVID-19.

The rearrangement joins TRBV7-8 to TRBJ2-3; a weak D match, TRBD2 (5 bases). V shed 2 bases and J shed 6 bases, with 15 bases lying between them. CDR1 SGHVS and CDR2 FQNEAQ come from the germline V gene. The CDR3 consists of 15 residues. The CDR3 here is CASSLTRGALDTQYF. In DNA form, the CDR3 reads TGTGCCAGCAGCTTAACCCGGGGTGCCCTGGATACGCAGTATTTT.

V and J are TRBV4-2 and TRBJ2-7; D ambiguous. V shed 4 bases and J shed 7 bases, with 11 bases lying between them. Germline CDR1 reads LGHNA; CDR2 reads YNFKEQ. The CDR3 length is 12 residues. The CDR3 sequence: CASSPEAGEQYF. CDR3 bases: TGTGCCAGCAGCCCTGAGGCCGGGGAGCAGTACTTC.

A remark on this clone: In the same sample, other DNA sequences code for this CDR3. This rearrangement joins TRBV28 to TRBJ2-7; weak D call: TRBD1 (6 bases). Germline CDR1 reads MDHEN; CDR2 reads SYDVKM. The CDR3 sequence is 14 residues long. Trimming left V 5 bases short and J 10 bases short, with 21 bases between. The CDR3 here is CASSTRTGLSGQYF. The CDR3 DNA sequence: TGTGCCAGCAGTACCCGAACAGGGTTGTCTGGACAGTACTTC.

V is TRBV6-5 and J is TRBJ1-2; D perhaps matches TRBD1 (5 bases). Germline V gene sequence: CDR1 MNHEY, CDR2 SVGAGI. The CDR3 is made up of 13 amino acids. Trimming left V 7 bases short and J 3 bases short, with 12 bases between. CDR3 sequence reads: CASKLGRDYGYTF. CDR3 nucleotide sequence: TGTGCCAGCAAACTTGGCAGGGACTATGGCTACACCTTC.

The chain is built from TRBV7-2 and TRBJ1-5; no definite D call. Trimming shortened V by 1 base and J by 1 base, and 8 bases separated the two germline ends. The CDR3 contains 15 residues. Germline loops: CDR1 SGHTA, CDR2 FQGNSA. CDR3 sequence reads: CASSLELLSNQPQHF. CDR3 coding DNA: TGTGCCAGCAGCTTAGAGCTATTAAGCAATCAGCCCCAGCATTTT. The whole variable domain, filled in from reference TRBV7-2 and TRBJ1-5, reads GAGVSQSPSNKVTEKGKDVELRCDPISGHTALYWYRQSLGQGLEFLIYFQGNSAPDKSGLPSDRFSAERTGGSVSTLTIQRTQQEDSAVYLCASSLELLSNQPQHFGDGTRLSIL.

This chain links TRBV7-2 with TRBJ1-1; D gene ambiguous. Trimming pared 5 bases from V and 2 bases from J, leaving 9 bases between. The CDR3 is 13 amino acids. The germline V gene has CDR1 SGHTA and CDR2 FQGNSA. This CDR3 reads CASSAGLNTEAFF. The DNA of the CDR3 is TGTGCCAGCAGCGCTGGCCTTAACACTGAAGCTTTCTTT.

The J gene is TRBJ2-3, the V gene TRBV4-3; TRBD2 might be the D (7 bases). Germline-derived CDR1 and CDR2 are LGHNA and YSLEER. The V and J ends lost 6 bases and 2 bases respectively, with 15 bases between them. The CDR3 runs to 15 residues. The chain's CDR3 is CASSLGGGPTDTQYF. The CDR3 DNA reads as TGCGCCAGCAGTCTGGGGGGGGGCCCCACAGATACGCAGTATTTT.

Comments on this clone: The DNA is omitted, as the CDR3 cannot be located on it reliably, and the CDR3 follows TCRdb's listing. This chain links TRBV9 with TRBJ2-2; the listed D gene, TRBD2, was not tested against the DNA. With termini counted, the CDR3 has 18 amino acids. CDR1 and CDR2 (germline): SGDLS, YYNGEE. This chain's CDR3 is CASSVDPSKVFGAGELFF.

This clone has a handful of counts. The chain is built from TRBV7-2 and TRBJ2-1, with 16 bases matching TRBD2. The germline CDR1 and CDR2 sequences are SGHTA and FQGNSA. The CDR3 length is 17 residues. V gave up 5 bases and J gave up 6 bases; unmatched junction bases: 7. Here the CDR3 reads CASSQTGLAGGFNEQFF. CDR3 in DNA: TGTGCCAGCAGCCAAACGGGACTAGCGGGAGGGTTCAATGAGCAGTTCTTC.

The chain couples TRBV5-4 to TRBJ2-3; 8 bases agree with TRBD2. CDR1 and CDR2 from the germline V gene are SGHNT and YYREEE (reference sequence). The CDR3 extends over 14 amino acids. J gave up 4 bases and V 2 bases, and 3 bases lay outside the gene matches. The CDR3 region is CASSLAGVPDTQYF. The CDR3 DNA follows: TGTGCCAGCAGCTTAGCGGGAGTGCCAGATACGCAGTATTTT. The variable domain in full, completed from reference TRBV5-4 and TRBJ2-3, reads ETGVTQSPTHLIKTRGQQVTLRCSSQSGHNTVSWYQQALGQGPQFIFQYYREEENGRGNFPPRFSGLQFPNYSSELNVNALELDDSALYLCASSLAGVPDTQYFGPGTRLTVL.

The chain joins TRBV7-3 to TRBJ1-5, with D perhaps matching TRBD1 (5 bases). Germline V gene lookup returns CDR1 SGHTA and CDR2 FQGTGA. This CDR3 region has 15 residues. Trimming pared 5 bases from V and 1 base from J, leaving 12 bases between. CDR3 coding DNA: TGTGCCAGCAGCGGCAGGGATTGGAGCAATCAGCCCCAGCATTTT. Protein product: CASSGRDWSNQPQHF. Based on the CDR3 plus reference TRBV7-3 and TRBJ1-5, the full variable domain is GAGVSQTPSNKVTEKGKYVELRCDPISGHTALYWYRQSLGQGPEFLIYFQGTGAADDSGLPNDRFFAVRPEGSVSTLKIQRTERGDSAVYLCASSGRDWSNQPQHFGDGTRLSIL.

This chain links TRBV19 with TRBJ2-3; D is perhaps TRBD2 (6 bases). From germline, CDR1 is LNHDA and CDR2 SQIVND (reference sequence). Trimming took off 4 bases at V and 6 bases at J, with 14 bases between the two ends. This CDR3 contains 14 residues. The CDR3 DNA reads TGTGCCAGTAGTAAGGGACTTGAGGAGGATACGCAGTATTTT. Protein sequence: CASSKGLEEDTQYF.

The gene calls are TRBV4-1 and TRBJ2-1; 7 nucleotides align to TRBD1. V gave up 5 bases and J gave up 4 bases; unmatched junction bases: 8. CDR3 length: 15 residues. Germline values: CDR1 MGHRA, CDR2 YSYEKL. CDR3 in DNA: TGCGCCAGCAGCTACGAGGACAGGAGTTACAATGAGCAGTTCTTC. This gives the protein CASSYEDRSYNEQFF.

The chain employs TRBV28 and TRBJ1-5; D is unclear. Germline CDR1 and CDR2: MDHEN and SYDVKM. This CDR3 is built from 13 residues. V was cut by 3 bases and J by 3 bases, with 6 bases left in between. Here the CDR3 reads CASSFLNNQPQHF. CDR3 nucleotides: TGTGCCAGCAGTTTCCTAAACAATCAGCCCCAGCATTTT.

This chain links TRBV5-1 with TRBJ2-2; tentatively, D is TRBD2 (6 bases). Trimming shortened V by 3 bases and J by 0 bases, and 12 bases separated the two germline ends. Germline CDR1 and CDR2: SGHRS and YFSETQ. The CDR3 contains 16 residues. CDR3 DNA: TGCGCCAGCAGCTGGGCGGGACCGACGAACACCGGGGAGCTGTTTTTT. This translates into CASSWAGPTNTGELFF.

The chain is built from TRBV24-1 and TRBJ2-7; 8 bases are a match to TRBD1. With V trimmed by 3 bases and J by 2 bases, 5 bases remained unmatched. The length of the CDR3 is 15 residues. Germline V CDR1 and CDR2: KGHDR, SFDVKD. CDR3 loop: CATSDHTGGTYEQYF. Written as DNA, the CDR3 is TGTGCCACCAGTGATCATACAGGGGGTACCTACGAGCAGTACTTC.

This clone was observed a few times. The chain uses TRBV10-3 and TRBJ1-3; D not certain. This CDR3 comprises 12 residues. V lost 4 bases and J 12 bases, leaving 13 bases between the germline ends. CDR1 and CDR2 (germline): ENHRY, SYGVKD. The CDR3 sequence is CAISGQGSGIYF. CDR3 in DNA: TGTGCCATCAGTGGACAAGGGAGCGGCATATATTTT.

The chain is built from TRBV6-1 and TRBJ2-5; TRBD1 is a possible D gene (5 bases). Trimming stripped 1 base from V and 5 bases from J, with 26 bases between. CDR3 length: 19 amino acids. The germline V gene encodes CDR1 MNHNS and CDR2 SASEGT. The CDR3 region has the DNA TGTGCCAGCAGTGAAGGTTCTGGCCAGAGACGGTTCAGGGATGAGACCCAGTACTTC. Translated: CASSEGSGQRRFRDETQYF.

This sequence joins TRBV15 and TRBJ2-1; 7 bases match TRBD1. Looked up from germline, CDR1 is LNHNV and CDR2 is YYDKDF (reference sequence). This CDR3 has 14 amino acids. After removal of 3 bases from V and 2 bases from J, the junction contained 1 base not matched to a gene. The CDR3 nucleotides are TGTGCCACCAGCAGGACAGGGCCCTACAATGAGCAGTTCTTC. This encodes CATSRTGPYNEQFF.

The chain carries TRBV10-2 and TRBJ2-3; D is perhaps TRBD2 (6 bases). Germline V CDR1 and CDR2: WSHSY, SAAADI. V lost 6 bases and J lost 7, with 14 bases in between. The CDR3 is 13 residues long. The CDR3 region has the DNA TGCGCCAGCAGAAGCCGGGACTCCAATACGCAGTATTTT. This codes for CASRSRDSNTQYF.

The rearrangement links TRBV28 to TRBJ2-5; 9 nucleotides match TRBD2. Germline CDR1 and CDR2: MDHEN and SYDVKM. This CDR3 is built from 13 residues. V gave up 6 bases and J gave up 4 bases; unmatched junction bases: 3. The CDR3 coding sequence is TGTGCCAGCAGGGTTAGCGGGAGAGAGACCCAGTACTTC. Amino acids: CASRVSGRETQYF.

The chain recombines TRBV7-9 with TRBJ1-1; D perhaps matches TRBD1 (6 bases). Between the trimmed V and J ends, which lost 1 base and 3 bases, there was a span of 6 bases. From germline, CDR1 is SEHNR and CDR2 FQNEAQ (reference sequence). CDR3 length: 13 amino acids. The CDR3 DNA follows: TGTGCCAGCAGCTTAGGGGGGCACACTGAAGCTTTCTTT. This encodes CASSLGGHTEAFF.